The 7 T cell receptor beta chains below were found in one sample sequenced in a study of blood T cell repertoires in COVID-19. The repertoire was sequenced with immunoSEQ multiplex PCR; TCRdb's copy has only in-frame clones and lacks some. The sample yields about 360,000 clones, around nine tenths seen once. The sequenced sample was peripheral blood. The receptors here all came from a woman in her sixties with COVID-19, enrolled during active disease.

The chain joins TRBV1 to TRBJ1-5; TRBD1, as called in the table, went unchecked against the DNA. TRBV1 is annotated as a pseudogene. This CDR3 is 13 amino acids long. The CDR3 nucleotides are TGCACCACCAAAACAGGGGGCCATCAGCCCCAGCATTTT. This codes for CTTKTGGHQPQHF.

The chain recombines TRBV19 with TRBJ2-7, with 8 bases that match TRBD1. The trim removed 5 bases at V and 7 bases at J, leaving 7 bases unmatched. This CDR3 is 13 amino acids long. Germline V CDR1 and CDR2: LNHDA, SQIVND (reference sequence). As DNA, the CDR3 is TGTGCCAGTAGTGGGACAGGACTAAGGGAGCAGTACTTC. Amino acid sequence: CASSGTGLREQYF.

The chain has TRBV19 and TRBJ2-7; D might be TRBD2 (7 bases). V dropped 5 bases and J dropped 1 base, with 12 bases sitting between them. The CDR3 extends over 14 amino acids. Germline loops: CDR1 LNHDA, CDR2 SQIVND (reference sequence). The DNA of the CDR3 is TGTGCCAGTAGTCTAGGGGGGGGATCCTACGAGCAGTACTTC. Its translation is CASSLGGGSYEQYF.

The chain links TRBV6-5 to TRBJ1-3; D not resolved. V lost 0 bases, J lost 0 bases, and 9 bases lay in between. The CDR3 has 16 residues. Per germline, CDR1 MNHEY and CDR2 SVGAGI. In DNA form, the CDR3 reads TGTGCCAGCAGTTACTCGTACGCTAGCTCTGGAAACACCATATATTTT. Its translation: CASSYSYASSGNTIYF.

The gene calls are TRBV2 and TRBJ2-3; no clear D gene. The germline V gene encodes CDR1 SNHLY and CDR2 FYNNEI. Trimming left V 2 bases short and J 0 bases short, with 9 bases between. The CDR3 contains 15 residues. CDR3 sequence reads: CASSEKAVSTDTQYF. The CDR3 DNA reads as TGTGCCAGCAGTGAAAAGGCGGTGAGCACAGATACGCAGTATTTT.

This chain links TRBV3-1 (or the pseudogene TRBV3-2) with TRBJ2-7; D uncertain. Trimming left V 2 bases short and J 1 base short, with 6 bases between. This CDR3 has 13 residues. CDR1 LGHDT and CDR2 YNNKEL come from the germline V gene (reference sequence). The CDR3 sequence: CASSQLLSYEQYF. CDR3 in DNA: TGTGCCAGCAGCCAACTGTTGTCCTACGAGCAGTACTTC.

V usage is TRBV18 and J usage is TRBJ1-1; TRBD1 matches 10 bases. The J segment lost 3 bases and the V segment lost 5 bases, leaving 6 bases of the junction unmatched. In germline, CDR1 is KGHSH, CDR2 LQKENI. The CDR3 spans 15 residues. DNA of the CDR3: TGTGCCAGCTCATCGGGACAGGGGCAATACACTGAAGCTTTCTTT. Translation: CASSSGQGQYTEAFF.